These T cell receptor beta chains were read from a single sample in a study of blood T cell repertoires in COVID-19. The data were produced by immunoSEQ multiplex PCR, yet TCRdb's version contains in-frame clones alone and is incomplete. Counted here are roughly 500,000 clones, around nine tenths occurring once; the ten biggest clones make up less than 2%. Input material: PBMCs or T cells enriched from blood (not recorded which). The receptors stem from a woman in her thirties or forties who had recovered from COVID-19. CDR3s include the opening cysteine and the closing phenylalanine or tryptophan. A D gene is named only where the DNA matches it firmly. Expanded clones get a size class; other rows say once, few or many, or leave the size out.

cdr3_nt: TGTGCCTGGGTTGGGGCGGAGACCCAGTACTTC; cdr3_aa: CAWVGAETQYF; cdr3_length: 11; j_call: TRBJ2-5; clone_size: -; d_call: -; v_call: TRBV30
cdr3_nt: TGTGCCAGCAGGGGGACTAGCGGATACTACGAGCAGTACTTC; cdr3_aa: CASRGTSGYYEQYF; cdr3_length: 14; j_call: TRBJ2-7; clone_size: once; d_call: TRBD2; v_call: TRBV2
cdr3_nt: TGCGCCAGCAGCTTTAATTTCGGGCTAAGGGACAGTGAAGCTTTCTTT; cdr3_aa: CASSFNFGLRDSEAFF; cdr3_length: 16; j_call: TRBJ1-1; clone_size: -; d_call: TRBD1; v_call: TRBV5-1
cdr3_nt: TGTGCCAGCAGTTTTTCCGGGGTTGATGGCTACACCTTC; cdr3_aa: CASSFSGVDGYTF; cdr3_length: 13; j_call: TRBJ1-2; clone_size: once; d_call: -; v_call: TRBV27
cdr3_nt: TGTGCCAGTAGTTCCAAGCGGGACTCCTACAATGAGCAGTTCTTC; cdr3_aa: CASSSKRDSYNEQFF; cdr3_length: 15; j_call: TRBJ2-1; clone_size: -; d_call: TRBD2; v_call: TRBV19
cdr3_nt: TGCGCCAGCAGTGAGATAACTAGCGGGAGGGAGCAGTACTTC; cdr3_aa: CASSEITSGREQYF; cdr3_length: 14; j_call: TRBJ2-7; clone_size: -; d_call: TRBD2; v_call: TRBV10-1
cdr3_nt: TGTGCCAGTAGCACACAGGGTACCGGGGAGCTGTTTTTT; cdr3_aa: CASSTQGTGELFF; cdr3_length: 13; j_call: TRBJ2-2; clone_size: -; d_call: -; v_call: TRBV19
cdr3_nt: TGTGCCAGTAGTTCATGGACAGGGAACGCAGAGACCCAGTACTTC; cdr3_aa: CASSSWTGNAETQYF; cdr3_length: 15; j_call: TRBJ2-5; clone_size: -; d_call: TRBD1; v_call: TRBV19
cdr3_nt: TGTGCCTGGAGTGTGGAGGGCAATCAGCCCCAGCATTTT; cdr3_aa: CAWSVEGNQPQHF; cdr3_length: 13; j_call: TRBJ1-5; clone_size: -; d_call: -; v_call: TRBV30
cdr3_nt: TGTGCCAGCAGCGTAGCTCCGGACAGGGGGGGAGAAAAACTGTTTTTT; cdr3_aa: CASSVAPDRGGEKLFF; cdr3_length: 16; j_call: TRBJ1-4; clone_size: -; d_call: TRBD1; v_call: TRBV9
cdr3_nt: TGTGCCAGCAGCTTAAGCAAGAACACCGGGGAGCTGTTTTTT; cdr3_aa: CASSLSKNTGELFF; cdr3_length: 14; j_call: TRBJ2-2; clone_size: -; d_call: -; v_call: TRBV11-1
cdr3_nt: TGTGCCACCAGGTCGACAGGACACTACGAGCAGTACTTC; cdr3_aa: CATRSTGHYEQYF; cdr3_length: 13; j_call: TRBJ2-7; clone_size: -; d_call: -; v_call: TRBV15
cdr3_nt: TGTGCCAGCAGCCTAATGGGGGGTGAGCAGTACTTC; cdr3_aa: CASSLMGGEQYF; cdr3_length: 12; j_call: TRBJ2-7; clone_size: -; d_call: -; v_call: TRBV27
cdr3_nt: TGTGCCAGCAGCTTGGGACAGGGACATGGCTACACCTTC; cdr3_aa: CASSLGQGHGYTF; cdr3_length: 13; j_call: TRBJ1-2; clone_size: -; d_call: TRBD1; v_call: TRBV12-3/TRBV12-4
cdr3_nt: TGCAGCTTCAGGACAGGGACAGTCAATGAGCAGTTCTTC; cdr3_aa: CSFRTGTVNEQFF; cdr3_length: 13; j_call: TRBJ2-1; clone_size: -; d_call: TRBD1; v_call: TRBV29-1
cdr3_nt: TGTGCCAGCAGCGTAAACAGGGGGGATGGCTACACCTTC; cdr3_aa: CASSVNRGDGYTF; cdr3_length: 13; j_call: TRBJ1-2; clone_size: -; d_call: TRBD1; v_call: TRBV9
cdr3_nt: TGTGCCAGCAGCTTGCCTAGCCAGAATGAGCAGTTCTTC; cdr3_aa: CASSLPSQNEQFF; cdr3_length: 13; j_call: TRBJ2-1; clone_size: -; d_call: -; v_call: TRBV13
cdr3_nt: TGCGCCAGCAGCCCCCCCTCCGGGGAGCTGTTTTTT; cdr3_aa: CASSPPSGELFF; cdr3_length: 12; j_call: TRBJ2-2; clone_size: -; d_call: -; v_call: TRBV4-3
cdr3_nt: TGTGCCAGCAGCCGCGGACAGGGAGGGACCGGGGAGCTGTTTTTT; cdr3_aa: CASSRGQGGTGELFF; cdr3_length: 15; j_call: TRBJ2-2; clone_size: -; d_call: -; v_call: TRBV7-9